Given below is one T cell receptor (beta chain) in context. The antigen remains undetermined. The data originate from a study of cytomegalovirus exposure and HLA in healthy donors. General study findings and limits: TCR beta V segments were, for the most part, productive about 87% or about 30% of the time in an earlier analysis.

V lost 0 bases, J lost 0 bases, and 7 bases lay in between. Germline loops: CDR1 SGHRS, CDR2 YFSETQ. The CDR3 covers 15 residues. PCR primers comprised 60 Vbeta and 13 Jbeta primers. Generated by immunoSEQ multiplex PCR, the TCRdb table keeps only in-frame clones and is missing some. The repertoire consists of 150,000 to 200,000 clones, with roughly 80% occurring once and the leading ten covering around 6%. This sequence joins TRBV5-1 and TRBJ2-1; D remains unclear. This sequence was found in a woman in her forties or fifties in good health and CMV-seropositive. Sequences were obtained from PBMCs. Here the CDR3 reads CASSLGRSSYNEQFF. The DNA for the CDR3 is TGCGCCAGCAGCTTGGGGCGGAGCTCCTACAATGAGCAGTTCTTC.